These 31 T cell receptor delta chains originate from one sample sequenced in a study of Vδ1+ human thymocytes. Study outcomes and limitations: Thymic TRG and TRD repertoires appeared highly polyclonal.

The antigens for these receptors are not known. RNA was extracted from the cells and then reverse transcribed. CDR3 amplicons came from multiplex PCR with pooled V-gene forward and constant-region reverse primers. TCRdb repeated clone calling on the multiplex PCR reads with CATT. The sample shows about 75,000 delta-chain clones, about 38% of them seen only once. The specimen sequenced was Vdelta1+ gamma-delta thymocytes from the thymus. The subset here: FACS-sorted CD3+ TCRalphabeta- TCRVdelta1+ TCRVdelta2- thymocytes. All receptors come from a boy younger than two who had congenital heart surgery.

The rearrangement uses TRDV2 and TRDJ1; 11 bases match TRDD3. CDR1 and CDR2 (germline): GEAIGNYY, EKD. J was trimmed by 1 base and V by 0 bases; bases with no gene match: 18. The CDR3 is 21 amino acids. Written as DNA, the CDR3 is TGTGCCTGTGACACCGATTTGCCAGGGGCTGGGGGATACCTTAGCACCGATAAACTCATCTTT. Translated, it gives CACDTDLPGAGGYLSTDKLIF.

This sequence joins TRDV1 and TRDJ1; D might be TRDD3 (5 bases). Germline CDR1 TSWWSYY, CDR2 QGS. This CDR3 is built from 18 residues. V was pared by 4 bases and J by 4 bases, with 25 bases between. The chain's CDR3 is CALGASDSVPGAFDKLIF. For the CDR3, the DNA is TGTGCTCTTGGGGCTTCAGATTCAGTTCCGGGGGCCTTCGATAAACTCATCTTT.

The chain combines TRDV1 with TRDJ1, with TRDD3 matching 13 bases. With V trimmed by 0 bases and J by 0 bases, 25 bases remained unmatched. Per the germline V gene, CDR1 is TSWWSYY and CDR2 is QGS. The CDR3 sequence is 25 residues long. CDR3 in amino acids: CALGELPPSPVYWGIRGGYTDKLIF. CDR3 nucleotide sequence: TGTGCTCTTGGGGAACTACCCCCATCCCCAGTTTACTGGGGGATACGCGGGGGGTACACCGATAAACTCATCTTT.

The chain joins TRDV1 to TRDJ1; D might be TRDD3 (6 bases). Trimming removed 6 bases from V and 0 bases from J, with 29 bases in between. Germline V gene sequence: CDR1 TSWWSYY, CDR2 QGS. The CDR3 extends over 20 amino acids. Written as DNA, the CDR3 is TGTGCTCTTGGCCAAAACCCCGGCCTTTTTGGGGGTCCTTACACCGATAAACTCATCTTT. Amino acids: CALGQNPGLFGGPYTDKLIF.

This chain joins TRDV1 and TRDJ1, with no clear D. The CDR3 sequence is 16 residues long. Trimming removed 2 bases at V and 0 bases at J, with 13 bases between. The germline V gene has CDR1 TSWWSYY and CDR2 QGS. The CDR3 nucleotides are TGTGCTCTTGGGGAATTTACCGTATACCACACCGATAAACTCATCTTT. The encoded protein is CALGEFTVYHTDKLIF.

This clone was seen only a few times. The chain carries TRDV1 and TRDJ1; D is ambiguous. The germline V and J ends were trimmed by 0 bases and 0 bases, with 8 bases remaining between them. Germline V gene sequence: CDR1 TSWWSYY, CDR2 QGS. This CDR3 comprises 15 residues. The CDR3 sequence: CALGELPFYTDKLIF. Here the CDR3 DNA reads TGTGCTCTTGGGGAACTGCCATTTTACACCGATAAACTCATCTTT.

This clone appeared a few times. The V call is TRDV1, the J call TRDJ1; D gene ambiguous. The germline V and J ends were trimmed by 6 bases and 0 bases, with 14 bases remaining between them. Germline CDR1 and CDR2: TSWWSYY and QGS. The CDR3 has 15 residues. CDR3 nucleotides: TGTGCTCTTGGATCTCACCCGGGGTACACCGATAAACTCATCTTT. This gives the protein CALGSHPGYTDKLIF.

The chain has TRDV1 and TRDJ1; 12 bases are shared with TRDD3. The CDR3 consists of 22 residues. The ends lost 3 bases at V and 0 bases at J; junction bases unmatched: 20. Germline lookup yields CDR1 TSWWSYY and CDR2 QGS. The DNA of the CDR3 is TGTGCTCTTGGGGAGGGGCACCTTCCTACACTACTGGGGGATACTTACACCGATAAACTCATCTTT. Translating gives CALGEGHLPTLLGDTYTDKLIF.

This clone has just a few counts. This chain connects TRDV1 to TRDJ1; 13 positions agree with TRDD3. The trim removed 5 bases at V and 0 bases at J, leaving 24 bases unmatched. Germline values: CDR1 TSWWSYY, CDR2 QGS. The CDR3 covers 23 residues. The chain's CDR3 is CALGTRNVRRATGGYVYTDKLIF. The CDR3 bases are TGTGCTCTTGGGACCCGTAACGTACGCCGGGCGACTGGGGGATACGTATACACCGATAAACTCATCTTT.

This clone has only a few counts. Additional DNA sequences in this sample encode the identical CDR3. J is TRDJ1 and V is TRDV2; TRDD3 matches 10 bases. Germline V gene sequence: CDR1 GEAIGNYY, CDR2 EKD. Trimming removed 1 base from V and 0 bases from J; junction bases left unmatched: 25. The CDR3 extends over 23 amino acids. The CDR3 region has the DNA TGTGCCTGTGACACGTCACCTCCTGTGACCTACGCCCTCACTGGGGGATACACCGATAAACTCATCTTT. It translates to CACDTSPPVTYALTGGYTDKLIF.

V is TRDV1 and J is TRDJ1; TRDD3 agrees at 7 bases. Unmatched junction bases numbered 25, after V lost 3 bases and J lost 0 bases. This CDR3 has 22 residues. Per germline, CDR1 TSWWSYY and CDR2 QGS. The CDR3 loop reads CALGDSDRGGWLWGPYTDKLIF. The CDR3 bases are TGTGCTCTTGGGGACTCGGATCGAGGGGGATGGCTTTGGGGACCGTACACCGATAAACTCATCTTT.

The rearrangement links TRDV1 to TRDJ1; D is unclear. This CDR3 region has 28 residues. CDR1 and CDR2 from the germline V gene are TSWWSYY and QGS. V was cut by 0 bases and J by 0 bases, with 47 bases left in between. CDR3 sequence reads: CALGELTIGGSRSTTITGRTEYTDKLIF. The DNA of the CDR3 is TGTGCTCTTGGGGAACTCACTATCGGCGGCTCTAGGTCAACTACGATCACAGGGCGAACTGAGTACACCGATAAACTCATCTTT.

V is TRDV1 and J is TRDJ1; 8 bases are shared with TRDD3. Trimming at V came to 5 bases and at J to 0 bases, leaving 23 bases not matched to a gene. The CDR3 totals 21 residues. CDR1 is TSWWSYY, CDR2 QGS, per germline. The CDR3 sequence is CALGHGGWGTRIFPHTDKLIF. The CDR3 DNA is TGTGCTCTTGGGCACGGGGGCTGGGGGACCCGCATTTTCCCCCACACCGATAAACTCATCTTT.

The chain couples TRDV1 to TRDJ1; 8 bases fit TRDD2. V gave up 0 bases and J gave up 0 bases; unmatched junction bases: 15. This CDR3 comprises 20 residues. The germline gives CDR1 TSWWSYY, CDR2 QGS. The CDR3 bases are TGTGCTCTTGGGGAACTAAACTTCCTACCCGGGGGAGCGTACACCGATAAACTCATCTTT. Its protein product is CALGELNFLPGGAYTDKLIF.

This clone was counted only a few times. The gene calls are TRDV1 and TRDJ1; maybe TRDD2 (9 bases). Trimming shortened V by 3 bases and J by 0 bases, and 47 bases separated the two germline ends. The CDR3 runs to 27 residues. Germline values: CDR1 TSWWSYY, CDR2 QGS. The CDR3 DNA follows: TGTGCTCTTGGGGACCTACAGGCCTTCCTACGAAAAAGTGAACTGGGGGCCTACGGGGTATACACCGATAAACTCATCTTT. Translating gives CALGDLQAFLRKSELGAYGVYTDKLIF.

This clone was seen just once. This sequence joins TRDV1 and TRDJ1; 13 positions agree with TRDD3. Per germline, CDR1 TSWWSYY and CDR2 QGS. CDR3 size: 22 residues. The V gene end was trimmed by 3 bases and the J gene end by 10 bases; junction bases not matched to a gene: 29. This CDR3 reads CALGEQSPPRKYWGIRVVALIF. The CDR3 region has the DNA TGTGCTCTTGGGGAGCAGTCTCCGCCTCGCAAATACTGGGGGATACGCGTGGTTGCACTCATCTTT.

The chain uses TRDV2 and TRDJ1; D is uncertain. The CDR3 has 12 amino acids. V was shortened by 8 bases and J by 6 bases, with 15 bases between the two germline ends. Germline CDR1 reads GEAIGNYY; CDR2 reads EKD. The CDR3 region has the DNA TGTGCCTCCCCACTCACTCCTCATAAACTCATCTTT. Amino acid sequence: CASPLTPHKLIF.

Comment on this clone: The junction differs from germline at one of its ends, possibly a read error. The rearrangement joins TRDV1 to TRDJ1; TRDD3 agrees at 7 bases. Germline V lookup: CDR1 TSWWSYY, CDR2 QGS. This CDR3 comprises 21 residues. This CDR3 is CALGEPCLSSSIATGVVKLTF. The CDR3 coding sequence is TGTGCTCTTGGGGAACCTTGTCTTTCGTCTTCTATAGCCACTGGGGTTGTTAAACTCACCTTT.

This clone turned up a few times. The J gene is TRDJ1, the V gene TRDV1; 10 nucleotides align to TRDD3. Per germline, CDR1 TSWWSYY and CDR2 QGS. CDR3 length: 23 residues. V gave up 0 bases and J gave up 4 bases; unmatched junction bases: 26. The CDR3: CALGELTASFPVMGDTRNDKLIF. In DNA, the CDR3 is TGTGCTCTTGGGGAACTCACGGCTTCCTTCCCCGTGATGGGGGATACAAGGAACGATAAACTCATCTTT.

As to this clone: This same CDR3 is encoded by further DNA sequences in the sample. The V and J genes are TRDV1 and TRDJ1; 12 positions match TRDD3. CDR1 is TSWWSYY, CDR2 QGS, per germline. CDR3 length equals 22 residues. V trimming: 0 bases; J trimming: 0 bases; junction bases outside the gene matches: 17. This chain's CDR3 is CALGELNFYGYWGIPYTDKLIF. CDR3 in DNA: TGTGCTCTTGGGGAACTAAACTTCTACGGTTACTGGGGGATACCATACACCGATAAACTCATCTTT.

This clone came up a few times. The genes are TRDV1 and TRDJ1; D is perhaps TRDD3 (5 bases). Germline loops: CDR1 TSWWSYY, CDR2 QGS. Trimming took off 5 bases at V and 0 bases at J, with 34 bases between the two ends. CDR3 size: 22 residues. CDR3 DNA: TGTGCTCTTGGGTCCCCTGAGCCCCCTAACACCGGGGGCCGCCATTACACCGATAAACTCATCTTT. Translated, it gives CALGSPEPPNTGGRHYTDKLIF.

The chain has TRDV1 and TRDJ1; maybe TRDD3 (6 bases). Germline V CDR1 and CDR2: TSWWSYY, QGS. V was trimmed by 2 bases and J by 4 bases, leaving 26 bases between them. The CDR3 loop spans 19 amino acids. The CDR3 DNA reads TGTGCTCTTGGGGAATTTGAAACGATGGCGTTTGGGGGCTTCGATAAACTCATCTTT. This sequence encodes CALGEFETMAFGGFDKLIF.

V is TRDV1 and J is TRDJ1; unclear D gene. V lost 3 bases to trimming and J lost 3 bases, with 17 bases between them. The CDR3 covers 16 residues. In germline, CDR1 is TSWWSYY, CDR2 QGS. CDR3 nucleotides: TGTGCTCTTGGGGAGCTTACCCTCGCCCCCCCCGATAAACTCATCTTT. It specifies CALGELTLAPPDKLIF.

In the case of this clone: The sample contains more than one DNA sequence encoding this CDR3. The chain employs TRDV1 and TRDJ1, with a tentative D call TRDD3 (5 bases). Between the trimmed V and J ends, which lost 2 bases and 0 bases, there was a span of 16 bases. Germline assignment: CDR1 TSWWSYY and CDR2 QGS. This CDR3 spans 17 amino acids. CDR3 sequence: CALGESLGGLYTDKLIF. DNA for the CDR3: TGTGCTCTTGGGGAAAGCTTAGGGGGGCTGTACACCGATAAACTCATCTTT.

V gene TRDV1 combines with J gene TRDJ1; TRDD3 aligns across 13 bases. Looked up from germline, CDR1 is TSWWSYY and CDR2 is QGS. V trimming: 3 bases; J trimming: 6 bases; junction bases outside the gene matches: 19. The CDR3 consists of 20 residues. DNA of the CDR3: TGTGCTCTTGGGGAGCGCGTCCAATCGTACTGGGGGATACGGGAAAATAAACTCATCTTT. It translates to CALGERVQSYWGIRENKLIF.

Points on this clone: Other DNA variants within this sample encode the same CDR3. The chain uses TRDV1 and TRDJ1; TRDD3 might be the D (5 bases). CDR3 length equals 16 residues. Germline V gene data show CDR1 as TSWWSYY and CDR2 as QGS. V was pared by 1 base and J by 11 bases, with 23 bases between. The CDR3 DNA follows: TGTGCTCTTGGGGAACCGCCCTTACCCCGGGGGGGGTTGCTCATCTTT. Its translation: CALGEPPLPRGGLLIF.

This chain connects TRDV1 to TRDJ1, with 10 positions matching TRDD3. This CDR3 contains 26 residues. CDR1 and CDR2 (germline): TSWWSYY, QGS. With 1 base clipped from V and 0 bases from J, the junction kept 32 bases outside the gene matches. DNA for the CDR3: TGTGCTCTTGGGGAACGCCCACGACGGGTATACTGGGGGATCAGAACCTTTTTGACGTACACCGATAAACTCATCTTT. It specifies CALGERPRRVYWGIRTFLTYTDKLIF.

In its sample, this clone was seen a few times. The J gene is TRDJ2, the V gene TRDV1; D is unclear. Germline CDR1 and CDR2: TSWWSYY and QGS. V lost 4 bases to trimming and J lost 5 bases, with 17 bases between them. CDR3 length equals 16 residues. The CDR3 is CALGAPRAENTAQLFF. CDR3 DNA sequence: TGTGCTCTTGGGGCCCCGAGAGCGGAAAATACAGCACAACTCTTCTTT.

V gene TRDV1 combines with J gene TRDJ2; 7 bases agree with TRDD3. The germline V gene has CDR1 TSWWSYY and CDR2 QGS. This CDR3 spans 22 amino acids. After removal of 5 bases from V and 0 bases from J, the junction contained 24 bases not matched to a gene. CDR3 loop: CALGPTTSGGMPNSALTAQLFF. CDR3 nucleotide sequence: TGTGCTCTTGGGCCAACTACGTCTGGGGGGATGCCTAACTCAGCTTTGACAGCACAACTCTTCTTT.

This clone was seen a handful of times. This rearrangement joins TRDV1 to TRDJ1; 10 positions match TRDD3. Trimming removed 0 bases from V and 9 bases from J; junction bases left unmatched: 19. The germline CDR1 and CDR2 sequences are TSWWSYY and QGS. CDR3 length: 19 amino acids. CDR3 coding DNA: TGTGCTCTTGGGGAACTTGTGCACGTCCCAGACTGGGGGATTGACCAACTCATCTTT. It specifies CALGELVHVPDWGIDQLIF.

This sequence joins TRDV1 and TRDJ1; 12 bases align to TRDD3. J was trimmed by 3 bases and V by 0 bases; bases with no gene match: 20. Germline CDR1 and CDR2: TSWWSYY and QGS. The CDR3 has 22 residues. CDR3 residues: CALGELGLLSGGYATSADKLIF. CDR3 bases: TGTGCTCTTGGGGAACTGGGCCTTCTTTCTGGGGGATACGCTACGTCGGCCGATAAACTCATCTTT.